This TCR delta chain was profiled in a study of gammadelta T cells in human blood (dated by TCRdb to the early 2020s). Libraries were made using RT-PCR. The sequencer listed for this sample is Illumina MiSeq. In TCRdb, clones were called once more from the public reads by CATT, and rows of identical DNA were later combined. The sample table holds more than 800 delta-chain clones, of which 45% to 60% were seen once. About 24% of the sample goes to the ten largest clones. CDR3 length: 19 amino acids, cysteine to phenylalanine. The entry retains the CDR3 DNA only, 57 bases that are in frame from base 1. Trimming takes 3 bases from V and 3 bases from J, and the germline ends sit 25 bases apart. Via the germline V gene, CDR1 is GEAIGNYY and CDR2 EKD. Overall study results and their limits: According to the study, polyclonal expansion of innate gamma-delta T cells right after birth appeared to be driven by microbial exposure.

About this clone: No antigen is known for it. No clone much larger than this one lies a single base away; base qualities are absent.

This clonotype was sampled from a newborn. The V and J genes are TRDV2 and TRDJ2, with TRDD3 perhaps the D gene, on 5 matching bases. The sample was Vgamma9Vdelta2 gamma-delta T cells from cord blood. The CDR3 region reads CACDRKGSGGYAVTAQLFF. The sequenced DNA is TGTGCCTGTGACCGAAAGGGTTCAGGGGGGTACGCTGTGACAGCACAACTCTTCTTT.